The 20 T cell receptor beta chains below all came from one sample that was sequenced in a study of T cell repertoires in cytomegalovirus infection. TCRdb re-analysed the reads in MiXCR, keeping a single row per CDR3 protein. Counted here are about 130,000 distinct CDR3 sequences, approximately 9.2% occurring once; the ten biggest clones make up 10%. Material: PBMCs. All receptors come from a human donor in good health (CMV status not recorded). Some clones in this sample may be carry-over from other donors' samples.

Many counts were recorded for this clonotype. This chain connects TRBV18 to TRBJ1-1; no clear D gene. V lost 3 bases, J lost 2 bases, and 10 bases lay in between. Germline lookup yields CDR1 KGHSH and CDR2 LQKENI. The CDR3 has 14 amino acids. CDR3 sequence (DNA): TGTGCCAGCTCACCCACATCGGCTAACACTGAAGCTTTCTTT. Protein product: CASSPTSANTEAFF.

The chain employs TRBV20-1 and TRBJ2-7; 10 bases are shared with TRBD2. The germline gives CDR1 DFQATT, CDR2 SNEGSKA (reference sequence). The CDR3 extends over 14 amino acids. The V and J ends lost 3 bases and 2 bases, in that order; junction bases with no gene match: 4. The CDR3, as DNA: TGCAGTGCTAGGGCCCTAGCGGGGGCCTACGAGCAGTACTTC. This gives the protein CSARALAGAYEQYF.

This clonotype was counted many times. The gene calls are TRBV19 and TRBJ2-1, with TRBD1 matching over 7 bases. V was pared by 5 bases and J by 1 base, with 5 bases of the junction left unmatched. This CDR3 is 15 amino acids long. Germline-derived CDR1 and CDR2 are LNHDA and SQIVND (reference sequence). In DNA form, the CDR3 reads TGTGCCAGTAGTGCCACAGGGGCTTCCTACAATGAGCAGTTCTTC. As protein: CASSATGASYNEQFF. The full variable domain, rest sourced from reference TRBV19 and TRBJ2-1, is DGGITQSPKYLFRKEGQNVTLSCEQNLNHDAMYWYRQDPGQGLRLIYYSQIVNDFQKGDIAEGYSVSREKKESFPLTVTSAQKNPTAFYLCASSATGASYNEQFFGPGTRLTVL.

At least ten counts were recorded for this clonotype. The gene calls are TRBV7-8 and TRBJ2-2; TRBD2 is a possible D gene (5 bases). Germline lookup yields CDR1 SGHVS and CDR2 FQNEAQ. The germline V and J ends were trimmed by 2 bases and 5 bases, with 6 bases remaining between them. The CDR3 is 13 amino acids. The chain's CDR3 is CASSLRGTGELFF. The DNA of the CDR3 is TGTGCCAGCAGCTTAAGAGGGACCGGGGAGCTGTTTTTT.

This clonotype came up many times. The chain carries TRBV2 and TRBJ2-7; tentatively, D is TRBD1 or TRBD2 (6 bases each). V was cut by 7 bases and J by 3 bases, with 13 bases left in between. The V gene's germline CDR1 is SNHLY and CDR2 FYNNEI. The CDR3 is made up of 13 amino acids. The DNA for the CDR3 is TGTGCCAGCACGGTAGCGGACAGCTACGAGCAGTACTTC. Translation: CASTVADSYEQYF.

This clonotype was recorded a few times. The chain joins TRBV4-2 to TRBJ2-3, with 9 bases aligning to TRBD2. The CDR3 extends over 15 amino acids. Per the germline V gene, CDR1 is LGHNA and CDR2 is YNFKEQ. With 1 base clipped from V and 5 bases from J, the junction kept 4 bases outside the gene matches. The DNA for the CDR3 is TGTGCCAGCAGCCAAGGGACTAGCGAGGGAGATACGCAGTATTTT. Translating it yields CASSQGTSEGDTQYF.

This clonotype was detected ten times or more. This chain connects TRBV28 to TRBJ1-5, with 8 positions matching TRBD1. Germline V gives CDR1 MDHEN, CDR2 SYDVKM. Losses at the gene ends were 5 bases for V and 2 bases for J; bases not matched to a gene: 14. The CDR3 loop spans 18 amino acids. DNA of the CDR3: TGTGCCAGCAGTCCTGGACAGGGTAGCGGTATCGGCAATCAGCCCCAGCATTTT. Protein: CASSPGQGSGIGNQPQHF.

This clonotype came up many times. The rearrangement links TRBV5-6 to TRBJ2-7; TRBD1 or TRBD2 may be the D gene (5 bases each). Looked up from germline, CDR1 is SGHDT and CDR2 is YYEEEE. This CDR3 contains 14 residues. V gave up 5 bases and J gave up 2 bases, with 14 bases separating them. The CDR3 coding sequence is TGTGCCAGCAGGTCCGGGACGGAAGCCTACGAGCAGTACTTC. It yields the protein CASRSGTEAYEQYF.

The sample holds many counts of this clonotype. V and J are TRBV19 and TRBJ1-5; TRBD1 is a possible D gene (5 bases). Looked up from germline, CDR1 is LNHDA and CDR2 is SQIVND (reference sequence). V dropped 6 bases and J dropped 4 bases, with 13 bases sitting between them. The CDR3 length is 14 residues. CDR3 protein: CASSRLGPNQPQHF. The CDR3 nucleotides are TGTGCCAGTAGCCGATTGGGGCCAAATCAGCCCCAGCATTTT. The full variable domain, with the rest looked up from reference TRBV19 and TRBJ1-5, is DGGITQSPKYLFRKEGQNVTLSCEQNLNHDAMYWYRQDPGQGLRLIYYSQIVNDFQKGDIAEGYSVSREKKESFPLTVTSAQKNPTAFYLCASSRLGPNQPQHFGDGTRLSIL.

This clonotype has at least ten counts. The chain recombines TRBV20-1 with TRBJ2-7; no clear D. The CDR3 sequence is 15 residues long. V was pared by 3 bases and J by 2 bases, with 17 bases between. From germline, CDR1 is DFQATT and CDR2 SNEGSKA (reference sequence). In DNA, the CDR3 is TGCAGTGCTAGGAACCTGTATGGTTCTACCTACGAGCAGTACTTC. Protein: CSARNLYGSTYEQYF.

This clonotype has ten or more counts. The CDR3, as DNA: TGTGCCAGTAGTCACAGGGGAGCGAATGAAAAACTGTTTTTT. Encoded protein: CASSHRGANEKLFF. The chain couples TRBV19 to TRBJ1-4, with 7 bases lining up with TRBD1. Germline CDR1 is LNHDA and CDR2 is SQIVND (reference sequence). The CDR3 runs to 14 residues. Trimming removed 5 bases from V and 5 bases from J; junction bases left unmatched: 5.

The sample holds a few counts of this clonotype. The chain employs TRBV29-1 and TRBJ1-1, with D possibly TRBD1 on 5 matching bases. This CDR3 spans 13 amino acids. Germline CDR1 is SQVTM and CDR2 is ANQGSEA. Trimming removed 5 bases from V and 6 bases from J, with 16 bases in between. The CDR3 loop is CSVQRPEGPEAFF. CDR3 bases: TGCAGCGTTCAAAGGCCAGAGGGACCTGAAGCTTTCTTT. Drawing the rest from reference TRBV29-1 and TRBJ1-1, the complete variable domain is SAVISQKPSRDICQRGTSLTIQCQVDSQVTMMFWYRQQPGQSLTLIATANQGSEATYESGFVIDKFPISRPNLTFSTLTVSNMSPEDSSIYLCSVQRPEGPEAFFGQGTRLTVV.

This clonotype appeared a few times. The chain employs TRBV2 and TRBJ2-7; tentative D call: TRBD1 (5 bases). V was cut by 8 bases and J by 3 bases, with 11 bases left in between. The germline V gene has CDR1 SNHLY and CDR2 FYNNEI. The length of the CDR3 is 12 residues. DNA for the CDR3: TGTGCCAGCGGTCGAGACAGCTACGAGCAGTACTTC. It codes for CASGRDSYEQYF.

The sample holds many counts of this clonotype. J is TRBJ2-5 and V is TRBV3-1; 9 bases match TRBD1. J lost 7 bases, V lost 3 bases, and 12 bases had no gene match. This CDR3 has 16 amino acids. Germline V gene lookup returns CDR1 LGHDT and CDR2 YNNKEL (reference sequence). The CDR3 nucleotides read TGTGCCAGCAGCCACACTGCGGGACAGGGATTGGTGACCCAGTACTTC. This gives the protein CASSHTAGQGLVTQYF.

This clonotype was observed at least ten times. This chain joins TRBV27 and TRBJ2-3, with TRBD2 matching 9 bases. V gave up 10 bases and J gave up 4 bases; unmatched junction bases: 9. The CDR3 covers 14 residues. Germline CDR1 and CDR2: MNHEY and SMNVEV (reference sequence). CDR3 amino acids: CATRPSGGPDTQYF. The CDR3 DNA sequence: TGTGCCACCCGCCCAAGCGGGGGGCCAGATACGCAGTATTTT.

As concerns this clonotype: A much larger clone sits a single nucleotide away, making a read error possible. Likely a read error: the CDR3 ends without its conserved phenylalanine or tryptophan. The gene calls are TRBV12-3 or TRBV12-4 and TRBJ1-1; D uncertain. The length of the CDR3 is 13 residues. Trimming took off 5 bases at V and 5 bases at J, with 12 bases between the two ends. DNA for the CDR3: TGTGCCAGCAGTCACACCGTGGGGACTGAAGCTTTCTCT. Translating it yields CASSHTVGTEAFS.

The chain links TRBV2 to TRBJ2-2, with D possibly being TRBD1 (6 bases). Germline lookup yields CDR1 SNHLY and CDR2 FYNNEI. This CDR3 spans 14 amino acids. V gave up 8 bases and J gave up 4 bases, with 14 bases separating them. The CDR3 loop is CASLRQVGTGELFF. CDR3 nucleotide sequence: TGTGCCAGCTTACGACAGGTCGGCACCGGGGAGCTGTTTTTT.

This clonotype was counted ten times or more. The chain couples TRBV7-9 to TRBJ1-1; weak D call: TRBD1 (6 bases). With 6 bases removed from V and 6 bases from J, the gap between germline ends came to 17 bases. This CDR3 is 14 amino acids long. CDR1 is SEHNR, CDR2 FQNEAQ, per germline (reference sequence). The CDR3: CASRRDTTGPEAFF. The DNA for the CDR3 is TGTGCCAGCAGACGGGACACCACGGGGCCTGAAGCTTTCTTT. Variable domain in full (rest from reference TRBV7-9 and TRBJ1-1): DTGVSQNPRHKITKRGQNVTFRCDPISEHNRLYWYRQTLGQGPEFLTYFQNEAQLEKSRLLSDRFSAERPKGSFSTLEIQRTEQGDSAMYLCASRRDTTGPEAFFGQGTRLTVV.

There are a few counts of this clonotype. This chain joins TRBV12-3 or TRBV12-4 and TRBJ2-2, with a possible D match to TRBD2 (5 bases). The CDR3 is 14 amino acids. V lost 0 bases and J 4 bases, leaving 6 bases between the germline ends. CDR3 nucleotide sequence: TGTGCCAGCAGTTTAGCGCGGGTCACCGGGGAGCTGTTTTTT. Translation gives CASSLARVTGELFF.

This clonotype has ten or more counts. The chain has TRBV12-3 or TRBV12-4 and TRBJ1-1; no clear D gene. This CDR3 contains 13 residues. Trimming took off 4 bases at V and 4 bases at J, with 10 bases between the two ends. The CDR3 DNA reads as TGTGCCAGCAGTTCCGGGTCTCGCACTGAAGCTTTCTTT. As protein: CASSSGSRTEAFF.